This entry lists 24 T cell receptor beta chains sequenced from one sample in a study of blood T cells in healthy people across ages. Using a J-beta primer mix together with a sample-barcoded 5' primer, a second PCR was run for about 6 to 12 cycles. One entry per CDR3 protein results from TCRdb running MiXCR on the 5' RACE reads. Among roughly 930,000 distinct CDR3 sequences listed, roughly 48% were seen once. The material sequenced was blood. The origin of the receptors is a man between 25 and 39 years old in good health.

This clonotype was counted only a few times. The chain employs TRBV7-9 and TRBJ1-6; D might be TRBD1 (6 bases). From germline, CDR1 is SEHNR and CDR2 FQNEAQ (reference sequence). V was clipped by 4 bases and J by 3 bases, with 13 bases between them. This CDR3 has 16 residues. CDR3 loop: CASSSATGHYNSPLHF. The CDR3 coding sequence is TGTGCCAGCAGCTCCGCCACGGGACACTATAATTCACCCCTCCACTTT.

The rearrangement joins TRBV19 to TRBJ1-6; 7 nucleotides match TRBD1. V lost 8 bases, J lost 10 bases, and 5 bases stayed unmatched. The CDR3 is 12 amino acids. Looked up from germline, CDR1 is LNHDA and CDR2 is SQIVND (reference sequence). CDR3 sequence: CASRQGPSPLHF. Written as DNA, the CDR3 is TGTGCCAGTCGACAGGGACCCTCACCCCTCCACTTT.

The V gene is TRBV20-1, the J gene TRBJ2-1, with unresolved D. Looked up from germline, CDR1 is DFQATT and CDR2 is SNEGSKA (reference sequence). The CDR3 is 15 amino acids. V gave up 0 bases and J gave up 2 bases, with 11 bases separating them. The CDR3 loop is CSARDGLQPYNEQFF. CDR3 coding DNA: TGCAGTGCTAGAGATGGCCTCCAGCCCTACAATGAGCAGTTCTTC.

The V and J genes are TRBV28 and TRBJ2-3, with no clear D. The CDR3 has 13 amino acids. Germline V gives CDR1 MDHEN, CDR2 SYDVKM. V dropped 10 bases and J dropped 2 bases, with 13 bases sitting between them. CDR3 DNA: TGTGCCACCCAATCGGTAATCACAGATACGCAGTATTTT. This codes for CATQSVITDTQYF. Full variable domain (remainder filled in from reference TRBV28 and TRBJ2-3): DVKVTQSSRYLVKRTGEKVFLECVQDMDHENMFWYRQDPGLGLRLIYFSYDVKMKEKGDIPEGYSVSREKKERFSLILESASTNQTSMYLCATQSVITDTQYFGPGTRLTVL.

The sample holds a few counts of this clonotype. The chain employs TRBV15 and TRBJ2-1, with TRBD2 matching 11 bases. CDR1 is LNHNV, CDR2 YYDKDF, per germline (reference sequence). Trimming removed 9 bases from V and 2 bases from J; junction bases left unmatched: 6. This CDR3 contains 15 residues. CDR3 in DNA: TGTGCCACGAGAATAGCGGGGGGGGCCTACAATGAGCAGTTCTTC. Its protein is CATRIAGGAYNEQFF.

The gene calls are TRBV9 and TRBJ2-7; a weak D match, TRBD2 (5 bases). CDR1 is SGDLS, CDR2 YYNGEE, per germline. V lost 3 bases, J lost 2 bases, and 15 bases lay in between. CDR3 length equals 15 residues. This CDR3 reads CASSGGKDFTYEQYF. The DNA for the CDR3 is TGTGCCAGCAGCGGAGGTAAGGACTTTACCTACGAGCAGTACTTC.

This CDR3 is CSVEETHTYEQYF. The CDR3 DNA reads as TGCAGCGTTGAAGAGACACACACCTACGAGCAGTACTTC. The chain carries TRBV29-1 and TRBJ2-7, with no clear D. V dropped 0 bases and J dropped 2 bases, with 8 bases sitting between them. The CDR3 runs 13 residues. Germline CDR1 SQVTM, CDR2 ANQGSEA.

This clonotype was seen a handful of times. This chain connects TRBV4-1 to TRBJ2-7; D not certain. The CDR3 covers 13 residues. Trimming took 0 bases from V and 1 from J, leaving 4 bases between them. Germline V CDR1 and CDR2: MGHRA, YSYEKL. CDR3 residues: CASSQERSYEQYF. The CDR3 nucleotides are TGCGCCAGCAGCCAAGAACGGTCCTACGAGCAGTACTTC.

This clonotype has more than one count but fewer than ten. The genes are TRBV3-1 and TRBJ2-7; 10 positions match TRBD1. CDR3 size: 15 residues. Trimming cost V 4 bases and J 2 bases; bases outside gene matches: 5. Per the germline V gene, CDR1 is LGHDT and CDR2 is YNNKEL (reference sequence). The CDR3: CASSRDRGPTYEQYF. CDR3 DNA sequence: TGTGCCAGCAGCCGGGACAGGGGCCCTACCTACGAGCAGTACTTC.

This clonotype occurred many times. The junction does not match germline at one end; this may be a read error. V is TRBV27 and J is TRBJ1-1, with unresolved D. Germline values: CDR1 MNHEY, CDR2 SMNVEV (reference sequence). There are 12 residues in the CDR3. The CDR3 nucleotides are TGCGCCAGCGGCAGAATGAACACTGAAGCTTTCTTT. As protein: CASGRMNTEAFF.

The genes are TRBV4-3 and TRBJ2-3; D is unclear. The CDR3 is 14 residues long. The germline gives CDR1 LGHNA, CDR2 YSLEER. With 0 bases removed from V and 6 bases from J, the gap between germline ends came to 10 bases. The CDR3 region is CASSQEPPADTQYF. CDR3 bases: TGCGCCAGCAGCCAAGAGCCCCCTGCGGATACGCAGTATTTT.

The chain has TRBV4-1 and TRBJ1-2, with D perhaps matching TRBD1 (6 bases). The CDR3 runs to 20 residues. Between the trimmed V and J ends, which lost 0 bases and 0 bases, there was a span of 23 bases. From germline, CDR1 is MGHRA and CDR2 YSYEKL. CDR3 in amino acids: CASSQERYGDITLANYGYTF. The CDR3 region has the DNA TGCGCCAGCAGCCAAGAGAGGTATGGGGACATAACGTTAGCTAACTATGGCTACACCTTC.

The chain is built from TRBV13 and TRBJ1-1, with D possibly TRBD1 on 6 matching bases. The germline V gene encodes CDR1 PRHDT and CDR2 FYEKMQ (reference sequence). The CDR3 has 14 residues. Trimming left V 3 bases short and J 5 bases short, with 13 bases between. The CDR3 coding sequence is TGTGCCAGCAGCTTGGGGGGGCAGGGAACTGAAGCTTTCTTT. Its translation: CASSLGGQGTEAFF.

The chain carries TRBV6-6 and TRBJ1-2; perhaps TRBD1 as D (6 bases). V gave up 2 bases and J gave up 8 bases, with 12 bases separating them. Germline values: CDR1 MNHNY, CDR2 SVGAGI (reference sequence). This CDR3 is 13 amino acids long. For the CDR3, the DNA is TGTGCCAGCAGTTACGGAGGGGACAAGGGCTACACCTTC. This translates into CASSYGGDKGYTF.

Only a few counts were recorded for this clonotype. The chain carries TRBV2 and TRBJ1-2, with TRBD1 matching 10 bases. Looked up from germline, CDR1 is SNHLY and CDR2 is FYNNEI. This CDR3 contains 15 residues. V shed 6 bases and J 4 bases; nucleotides not matched to a gene: 8. In DNA form, the CDR3 reads TGTGCCAGCAGGGTTGACAGGGGGCGCGGCTATGGCTACACCTTC. It yields the protein CASRVDRGRGYGYTF.

The rearrangement uses TRBV20-1 and TRBJ2-7; D remains ambiguous. The germline V and J ends were trimmed by 0 bases and 4 bases, with 16 bases remaining between them. The CDR3 consists of 15 residues. Germline assignment: CDR1 DFQATT and CDR2 SNEGSKA (reference sequence). The CDR3 sequence: CSARDRRMPLYEQYF. In DNA form, the CDR3 reads TGCAGTGCTAGAGATCGTAGAATGCCTTTATACGAGCAGTACTTC.

This clonotype came up many times. V is TRBV7-9 and J is TRBJ2-5, with 9 bases that match TRBD1. This CDR3 region has 14 residues. CDR1 is SEHNR, CDR2 FQNEAQ, per germline (reference sequence). Trimming at V came to 5 bases and at J to 2 bases, leaving 3 bases not matched to a gene. CDR3 bases: TGTGCCAGCAGCCTGGACAGGGGACAAGAGACCCAGTACTTC. Encoded protein: CASSLDRGQETQYF.

The DNA for the CDR3 is TGTGCCAGCAGCCAAGATTGGACAGGAACCAATGAGCAGTTCTTC. This translates into CASSQDWTGTNEQFF. This chain connects TRBV4-2 to TRBJ2-1; 7 nucleotides match TRBD1. J lost 6 bases, V lost 0 bases, and 5 bases had no gene match. This CDR3 region has 15 residues. CDR1 LGHNA and CDR2 YNFKEQ come from the germline V gene.

The chain combines TRBV4-1 with TRBJ2-3, with a possible D match to TRBD2 (6 bases). V was shortened by 4 bases and J by 0 bases, with 14 bases between the two germline ends. This CDR3 comprises 16 residues. The V gene's germline CDR1 is MGHRA and CDR2 YSYEKL. CDR3: CASSPPGGKSTDTQYF. CDR3 nucleotides: TGCGCCAGCAGCCCGCCGGGCGGGAAAAGCACAGATACGCAGTATTTT.

This clonotype was detected only a few times. The chain combines TRBV27 with TRBJ1-2; TRBD1 matches at 7 bases. This CDR3 is built from 15 residues. Germline V gene sequence: CDR1 MNHEY, CDR2 SMNVEV (reference sequence). After removal of 0 bases from V and 0 bases from J, the junction contained 1 base not matched to a gene. CDR3 coding DNA: TGTGCCAGCAGTTTATCGGGGACAGCTAACTATGGCTACACCTTC. Translated: CASSLSGTANYGYTF.

The chain employs TRBV28 and TRBJ2-1; no clear D gene. This CDR3 contains 15 residues. V dropped 3 bases and J dropped 0 bases, with 9 bases sitting between them. Germline V CDR1 and CDR2: MDHEN, SYDVKM. CDR3 region: CASSLEPSSYNEQFF. The CDR3 DNA reads as TGTGCCAGCAGTTTGGAGCCTAGCTCCTACAATGAGCAGTTCTTC.

This clonotype turned up a few times. This CDR3 reads CSVDTGEYEQYF. As DNA, the CDR3 is TGCAGCGTTGACACAGGGGAATACGAGCAGTACTTC. The chain uses TRBV29-1 and TRBJ2-7, with TRBD1 matching 7 bases. CDR3 length equals 12 residues. After removal of 3 bases from V and 4 bases from J, the junction contained 3 bases not matched to a gene. CDR1 is SQVTM, CDR2 ANQGSEA, per germline.

The gene calls are TRBV30 and TRBJ1-1; D perhaps matches TRBD1 (6 bases). Between the trimmed V and J ends, which lost 2 bases and 1 base, there was a span of 11 bases. This CDR3 has 14 residues. Germline-derived CDR1 and CDR2 are GTSNPN and SVGIG (reference sequence). For the CDR3, the DNA is TGTGCCTGGAGTCCAGGGGTTAAGAACACTGAAGCTTTCTTT. It specifies CAWSPGVKNTEAFF.

With respect to this clonotype: At one end, the junction sequence differs from germline, possibly due to a read error. The chain links TRBV29-1 to TRBJ1-1; 7 bases agree with TRBD1. This CDR3 has 14 residues. Germline V lookup: CDR1 SQVTM, CDR2 ANQGSEA. For the CDR3, the DNA is TGCAGCGTTAGTTGGGGCGACAGGGACACTGTAGCTTTCTTT. This sequence encodes CSVSWGDRDTVAFF.